The following is a T cell receptor beta chain sequence with its context. Antigen unknown. These data originate in a study of identical twins. General study findings and limits: High-abundance cord blood beta clonotypes had fewer insertions; memory repertoires showed none. Possibly, invariant MAIT and iNKT cells partly confounded zero-insertion analyses. Out-of-frame sharing of TCR alpha in monozygotic twins was underestimated by models. The analysis was cross-sectional rather than longitudinal within donors.

TCRdb called the 5' RACE reads again in MiXCR, with one record for every CDR3 protein. The table has 1.5 million to 2 million distinct CDR3 sequences, less than 40% seen once. CDR3 length: 15 residues. V lost 3 bases and J 2 bases, leaving 12 bases between the germline ends. The clonotype was recovered from a newborn girl in good health. This rearrangement joins TRBV12-3 or TRBV12-4 to TRBJ2-3, with unresolved D. Sequenced material: cord blood. The CDR3, as DNA: TGTGCCAGCAGTTTTACAGCCAGGCTCACAGATACGCAGTATTTT. Translation: CASSFTARLTDTQYF.